Below, 32 T cell receptor beta chains from the same sample are listed, as sequenced in a study of blood T cells in healthy people across ages. A J-beta primer mix and a sample-barcoded 5' primer were used in a second PCR of roughly 7 to 12 cycles. Each CDR3 protein gets one entry after TCRdb re-called the 5' RACE reads with MiXCR. Among about 670,000 distinct CDR3 sequences listed, roughly 43% were seen once. Sequencing was carried out using blood. All receptors derive from a man at least 80 years old in good health.

This clonotype was seen more than once but under ten times. The V and J genes are TRBV30 and TRBJ1-2; D is perhaps TRBD1 (5 bases). From germline, CDR1 is GTSNPN and CDR2 SVGIG (reference sequence). V dropped 6 bases and J dropped 5 bases, with 10 bases sitting between them. The CDR3 sequence is 11 residues long. CDR3 protein: CACGGDYGYTF. CDR3 bases: TGTGCCTGCGGGGGGGATTATGGCTACACCTTC.

This clonotype was seen only once. This chain links TRBV3-1 with TRBJ2-1; no firm D call. The DNA end is a closer match to TRBJ2-7, so the J assignment may be wrong. Germline assignment: CDR1 LGHDT and CDR2 YNNKEL (reference sequence). CDR3 size: 15 residues. The CDR3 loop reads CASSRRKGSYSEQYF. The CDR3 region has the DNA TGTGCCAGCAGCCGACGGAAGGGCTCCTACAGTGAGCAGTACTTC.

This clonotype has a count of ten or more. V and J are TRBV6-6 and TRBJ2-6; D is ambiguous. Trimming cost V 5 bases and J 4 bases, with 6 bases left between them. The CDR3 totals 13 residues. CDR1 is MNHNY, CDR2 SVGAGI, per germline (reference sequence). DNA for the CDR3: TGTGCCAGCAGTCCGGGCGGGGCCAACGTCCTGACTTTC. Translation: CASSPGGANVLTF.

The chain uses TRBV28 and TRBJ2-6; D might be TRBD1 or TRBD2, each matching 6 bases. CDR1 is MDHEN and CDR2 is SYDVKM in the germline V gene. V lost 8 bases, J lost 4 bases, and 21 bases lay in between. There are 17 residues in the CDR3. The chain's CDR3 is CASGLVPGAFGANVLTF. For the CDR3, the DNA is TGTGCCAGCGGGCTCGTGCCGGGGGCATTCGGGGCCAACGTCCTGACTTTC.

This chain links TRBV9 with TRBJ2-7; TRBD2 matches at 10 bases. The J call is uncertain, as TRBJ2-5 better fits the DNA end. Germline CDR1 and CDR2: SGDLS and YYNGEE. The CDR3 is 17 amino acids. DNA of the CDR3: TGTGCCAGCAGCGTAGGGGGACTAGCGTTGGGTGGAGAGACCCAGTACTTC. Its translation: CASSVGGLALGGETQYF.

This chain links TRBV10-1 with TRBJ2-5, with 9 bases fitting TRBD2. The CDR3 has 16 amino acids. V trimming: 0 bases; J trimming: 11 bases; junction bases outside the gene matches: 13. CDR1 WNHNN and CDR2 SYGVQD come from the germline V gene (reference sequence). The CDR3 is CASSESASGMYNEQYF. CDR3 sequence (DNA): TGCGCCAGCAGTGAGTCGGCTAGCGGGATGTACAATGAGCAGTACTTC.

In this sample, this clonotype turned up a few times. The chain combines TRBV20-1 with TRBJ2-3; a possible D gene is TRBD2 (6 bases). Trimming pared 5 bases from V and 0 bases from J, leaving 15 bases between. Germline values: CDR1 DFQATT, CDR2 SNEGSKA (reference sequence). The CDR3 has 15 residues. The CDR3: CSALGRGSSTDTQYF. Here the CDR3 DNA reads TGCAGTGCTTTAGGCCGGGGGTCTAGCACAGATACGCAGTATTTT.

This clonotype showed up many times. The chain combines TRBV7-2 with TRBJ2-7; D is possibly TRBD2 (6 bases). The V gene's germline CDR1 is SGHTA and CDR2 FQGNSA. With 1 base removed from V and 2 bases from J, the gap between germline ends came to 12 bases. This CDR3 contains 15 residues. CDR3 nucleotides: TGTGCCAGCAGCTTAGGGCCGGGGGATGCCTACGAGCAGTACTTC. It translates to CASSLGPGDAYEQYF.

V and J are TRBV7-3 and TRBJ2-1; D gene uncertain. The germline gives CDR1 SGHTA, CDR2 FQGTGA. V lost 2 bases and J lost 5, with 13 bases in between. The CDR3 totals 15 residues. The CDR3 bases are TGTGCCAGCAGCTTATTAAGTTCAAGGAACAATGAGCAGTTCTTC. Residues: CASSLLSSRNNEQFF. Drawing the rest from reference TRBV7-3 and TRBJ2-1, the complete variable domain is GAGVSQTPSNKVTEKGKYVELRCDPISGHTALYWYRQSLGQGPEFLIYFQGTGAADDSGLPNDRFFAVRPEGSVSTLKIQRTERGDSAVYLCASSLLSSRNNEQFFGPGTRLTVL.

Comments on this clonotype: A read error may account for a junction end that differs from germline. The chain has TRBV7-2 and TRBJ2-3; D might be TRBD2 (5 bases). CDR3 size: 12 residues. The germline V gene has CDR1 SGHTA and CDR2 FQGNSA. CDR3 amino acids: CASSLGRGTLYF. CDR3 in DNA: TGTGCCAGCAGCTTAGGTCGGGGTACGCTGTATTTT.

This clonotype has just a few counts. V usage is TRBV6-2 or TRBV6-3 and J usage is TRBJ2-1; 7 positions agree with TRBD2. J lost 12 bases, V lost 5 bases, and 10 bases had no gene match. Germline loops: CDR1 MNHEY, CDR2 SVGEGT. This CDR3 comprises 13 residues. CDR3 residues: CASSQLGSGTQFF. For the CDR3, the DNA is TGTGCCAGCAGTCAACTAGGGAGCGGGACGCAGTTCTTC.

The sample holds a few counts of this clonotype. The chain links TRBV7-2 to TRBJ1-2; weak D call: TRBD1 (6 bases). The V gene lost 4 bases and the J gene lost 1 base, with 19 bases spanning the gap. CDR1 is SGHTA and CDR2 is FQGNSA in the germline V gene. The CDR3 runs to 17 residues. The CDR3: CASSYQGRQARNYGYTF. The CDR3 DNA reads as TGTGCCAGCAGCTATCAGGGGCGACAAGCTCGTAACTATGGCTACACCTTC.

The rearrangement joins TRBV7-2 to TRBJ2-1; D is unresolved. In germline, CDR1 is SGHTA, CDR2 FQGNSA. Between the trimmed V and J ends, which lost 5 bases and 4 bases, there was a span of 9 bases. The CDR3 has 13 amino acids. The CDR3 region has the DNA TGTGCCAGCAGCAGCTCCCCGTACAATGAGCAGTTCTTC. It specifies CASSSSPYNEQFF.

The chain joins TRBV5-5 to TRBJ2-1; D gene ambiguous. The V gene's germline CDR1 is SGHKS and CDR2 YYEKEE (reference sequence). The germline V and J ends were trimmed by 1 base and 0 bases, with 14 bases remaining between them. This CDR3 region has 17 residues. The CDR3 DNA sequence: TGTGCCAGCAGCTTGAGAATGGGCGCTAGCTCCTACAATGAGCAGTTCTTC. Translating gives CASSLRMGASSYNEQFF.

This chain connects TRBV6-2 or TRBV6-3 to TRBJ1-1; no clear D. The CDR3 spans 14 residues. Germline assignment: CDR1 MNHEY and CDR2 SVGEGT. Trimming removed 3 bases at V and 1 base at J, with 9 bases between. The CDR3 region has the DNA TGTGCCAGCAGTTATGCGACAAGGAACACTGAAGCTTTCTTT. Translating it yields CASSYATRNTEAFF.

The rearrangement links TRBV7-2 to TRBJ1-1; D is unresolved. Germline-derived CDR1 and CDR2 are SGHTA and FQGNSA. The CDR3 extends over 14 amino acids. Trimming cost V 1 base and J 1 base, with 7 bases left between them. The CDR3 protein is CASSLVRRNTEAFF. In nucleotides, the CDR3 is TGTGCCAGCAGCTTAGTCAGGAGGAACACTGAAGCTTTCTTT.

This chain links TRBV20-1 with TRBJ1-2; tentative D call: TRBD1 (5 bases). Trimming removed 5 bases from V and 4 bases from J, with 17 bases in between. The CDR3 covers 14 residues. Looked up from germline, CDR1 is DFQATT and CDR2 is SNEGSKA (reference sequence). The CDR3 sequence is CSAGRRTRGYGYTF. DNA of the CDR3: TGCAGTGCTGGCAGACGGACGAGGGGCTATGGCTACACCTTC.

This clonotype has only a few counts. The chain joins TRBV7-9 to TRBJ2-2, with D unclear. This CDR3 comprises 13 residues. Germline CDR1 and CDR2: SEHNR and FQNEAQ (reference sequence). V was cut by 6 bases and J by 3 bases, with 8 bases left in between. Here the CDR3 reads CASRLTDTGELFF. CDR3 in DNA: TGTGCCAGCAGGCTAACTGACACCGGGGAGCTGTTTTTT. The complete variable domain, with remaining parts taken from reference TRBV7-9 and TRBJ2-2, reads DTGVSQNPRHKITKRGQNVTFRCDPISEHNRLYWYRQTLGQGPEFLTYFQNEAQLEKSRLLSDRFSAERPKGSFSTLEIQRTEQGDSAMYLCASRLTDTGELFFGEGSRLTVL.

Notes on this clonotype: A read error may be the cause here, since a much bigger clone is one base away. The chain uses TRBV4-2 and TRBJ2-1; 9 bases map to TRBD2. Judging by the DNA end, TRBJ2-7 fits better; the J call may be wrong. Germline loops: CDR1 LGHNA, CDR2 YNFKEQ. The CDR3 runs 17 residues. CDR3 amino acids: CASSQDGLAGSYNEQYF. For the CDR3, the DNA is TGTGCCAGCAGCCAAGATGGCCTAGCGGGATCCTACAATGAGCAGTACTTC.

The V gene is TRBV7-2, the J gene TRBJ1-5, with D possibly matching TRBD1 (5 bases). The CDR3 is 15 amino acids. The V and J ends lost 5 bases and 2 bases respectively, with 13 bases between them. Germline lookup yields CDR1 SGHTA and CDR2 FQGNSA. The CDR3 is CASSLGVRGNQPQHF. The CDR3 DNA reads as TGTGCCAGCAGCCTAGGGGTTCGGGGCAATCAGCCCCAGCATTTT. Drawing the rest from reference TRBV7-2 and TRBJ1-5, the complete variable domain is GAGVSQSPSNKVTEKGKDVELRCDPISGHTALYWYRQSLGQGLEFLIYFQGNSAPDKSGLPSDRFSAERTGGSVSTLTIQRTQQEDSAVYLCASSLGVRGNQPQHFGDGTRLSIL.

V usage is TRBV20-1 and J usage is TRBJ1-2, with 10 bases that match TRBD1. The CDR3 has 13 amino acids. Germline loops: CDR1 DFQATT, CDR2 SNEGSKA (reference sequence). With 6 bases clipped from V and 2 bases from J, the junction kept 3 bases outside the gene matches. This CDR3 is CSAEGQGNYGYTF. The CDR3 nucleotides are TGCAGTGCCGAGGGACAGGGGAACTATGGCTACACCTTC.

The chain couples TRBV7-9 to TRBJ2-3; weak D call: TRBD2 (6 bases). Germline CDR1 reads SEHNR; CDR2 reads FQNEAQ (reference sequence). This CDR3 has 14 amino acids. The germline V and J ends were trimmed by 5 bases and 3 bases, with 12 bases remaining between them. As DNA, the CDR3 is TGTGCCAGCAGCCAAGGTAGCGGTACAGATACGCAGTATTTT. Residues: CASSQGSGTDTQYF.

In its sample, this clonotype was seen a few times. V gene TRBV6-6 combines with J gene TRBJ2-1, with D tentatively TRBD2 (6 bases). Germline loops: CDR1 MNHNY, CDR2 SVGAGI (reference sequence). The V end was cut by 4 bases, the J end by 3 bases, with 10 bases between. The CDR3 is 14 residues long. CDR3 sequence (DNA): TGTGCCAGCAGTTTACCGGAGGGCTACAATGAGCAGTTCTTC. It specifies CASSLPEGYNEQFF.

The sample holds a few counts of this clonotype. The genes are TRBV12-3 or TRBV12-4 and TRBJ1-5; D is undetermined. The CDR3 contains 13 residues. V was clipped by 5 bases and J by 4 bases, with 9 bases between them. The chain's CDR3 is CASSGRENQPQHF. In nucleotides, the CDR3 is TGTGCCAGCAGTGGTAGGGAGAATCAGCCCCAGCATTTT.

The chain carries TRBV20-1 and TRBJ2-5; perhaps TRBD1 as D (5 bases). The DNA end lines up better with TRBJ2-7; the J call may be wrong. CDR1 and CDR2 from the germline V gene are DFQATT and SNEGSKA (reference sequence). The CDR3 extends over 13 amino acids. For the CDR3, the DNA is TGCAGTGTAACCAGGGTTTCAATCCCCGAGCAGTACTTC. Protein sequence: CSVTRVSIPEQYF.

This clonotype was counted many times. The CDR3 loop is CASSQGPFLAFNEQFF. The CDR3 bases are TGCGCCAGCAGCCAAGGGCCCTTCCTGGCTTTCAATGAGCAGTTCTTC. The J gene is TRBJ2-1, the V gene TRBV4-3; D gene unclear. The CDR3 consists of 16 residues. CDR1 is LGHNA and CDR2 is YSLEER in the germline V gene. V was shortened by 1 base and J by 6 bases, with 16 bases between the two germline ends.

This chain links TRBV5-1 with TRBJ2-3; no reliable D call. The CDR3 has 15 residues. The germline V gene encodes CDR1 SGHRS and CDR2 YFSETQ. Trimming removed 0 bases at V and 2 bases at J, with 10 bases between. This chain's CDR3 is CASSLAKGFTDTQYF. CDR3 in DNA: TGCGCCAGCAGCTTGGCCAAGGGTTTCACAGATACGCAGTATTTT.

V and J are TRBV3-1 and TRBJ1-3; 8 bases line up with TRBD1. CDR1 is LGHDT and CDR2 is YNNKEL in the germline V gene (reference sequence). V shed 4 bases and J 0 bases; nucleotides not matched to a gene: 5. The CDR3 contains 16 residues. The CDR3 sequence is CASSPLGQVSGNTIYF. The CDR3 DNA sequence: TGTGCCAGCAGCCCCCTGGGACAGGTCTCTGGAAACACCATATATTTT.

This clonotype has only a few counts. The chain carries TRBV7-9 and TRBJ2-5; 12 nucleotides align to TRBD1. The germline gives CDR1 SEHNR, CDR2 FQNEAQ (reference sequence). The CDR3 runs to 15 residues. Unmatched junction bases numbered 3, after V lost 5 bases and J lost 2 bases. CDR3 sequence reads: CASSAGQGAQETQYF. In DNA form, the CDR3 reads TGTGCCAGCAGCGCGGGACAGGGGGCTCAAGAGACCCAGTACTTC.

This chain links TRBV5-6 with TRBJ1-2; 7 bases align to TRBD1. Per the germline V gene, CDR1 is SGHDT and CDR2 is YYEEEE. Trimming removed 4 bases from V and 3 bases from J; junction bases left unmatched: 6. The CDR3 consists of 14 residues. The CDR3 bases are TGTGCCAGCAGCACGAGTGGGACAGACTATGGCTACACCTTC. Translating gives CASSTSGTDYGYTF.

This rearrangement joins TRBV3-1 to TRBJ1-5; D not certain. Between the trimmed V and J ends, which lost 1 base and 0 bases, there was a span of 10 bases. The CDR3 is made up of 16 amino acids. Germline V gene sequence: CDR1 LGHDT, CDR2 YNNKEL (reference sequence). The CDR3 DNA reads TGTGCCAGCAGCCAAGGACTTCCGGGTAGCAATCAGCCCCAGCATTTT. As protein: CASSQGLPGSNQPQHF.

This clonotype was seen more than once but under ten times. The V call is TRBV5-1, the J call TRBJ1-2; 7 bases fit TRBD1. V was pared by 4 bases and J by 2 bases, with 2 bases of the junction left unmatched. This CDR3 has 13 residues. Germline loops: CDR1 SGHRS, CDR2 YFSETQ. DNA of the CDR3: TGCGCCAGCAGCGAGACAGGGAACTATGGCTACACCTTC. Protein sequence: CASSETGNYGYTF.